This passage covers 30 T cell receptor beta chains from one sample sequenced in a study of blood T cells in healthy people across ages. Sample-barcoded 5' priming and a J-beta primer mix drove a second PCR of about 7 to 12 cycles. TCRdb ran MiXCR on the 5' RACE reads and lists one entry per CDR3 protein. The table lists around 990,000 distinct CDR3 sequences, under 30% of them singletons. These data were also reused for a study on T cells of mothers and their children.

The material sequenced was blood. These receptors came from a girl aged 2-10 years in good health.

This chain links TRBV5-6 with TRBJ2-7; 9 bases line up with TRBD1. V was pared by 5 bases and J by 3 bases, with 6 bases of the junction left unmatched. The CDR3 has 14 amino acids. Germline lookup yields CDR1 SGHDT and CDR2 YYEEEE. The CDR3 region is CASSFGQGHYEQYF. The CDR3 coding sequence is TGTGCCAGCAGTTTCGGACAGGGGCACTACGAGCAGTACTTC.

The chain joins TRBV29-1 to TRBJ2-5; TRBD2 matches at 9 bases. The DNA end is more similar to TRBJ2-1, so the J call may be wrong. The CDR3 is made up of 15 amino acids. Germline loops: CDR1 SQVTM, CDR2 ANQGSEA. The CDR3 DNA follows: TGCAGCGTTGATGGGGTGACTAGCGGTCCCAATGAGCAGTTCTTC. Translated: CSVDGVTSGPNEQFF.

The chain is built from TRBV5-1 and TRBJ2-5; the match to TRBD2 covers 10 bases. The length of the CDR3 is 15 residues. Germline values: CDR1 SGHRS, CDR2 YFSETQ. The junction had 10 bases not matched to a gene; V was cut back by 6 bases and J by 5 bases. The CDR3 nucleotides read TGCGCCAGCACCCCCGTAGCGGGAGGCTTGGAGACCCAGTACTTC. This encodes CASTPVAGGLETQYF. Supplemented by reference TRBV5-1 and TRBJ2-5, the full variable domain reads KAGVTQTPRYLIKTRGQQVTLSCSPISGHRSVSWYQQTPGQGLQFLFEYFSETQRNKGNFPGRFSGRQFSNSRSEMNVSTLELGDSALYLCASTPVAGGLETQYFGPGTRLLVL.

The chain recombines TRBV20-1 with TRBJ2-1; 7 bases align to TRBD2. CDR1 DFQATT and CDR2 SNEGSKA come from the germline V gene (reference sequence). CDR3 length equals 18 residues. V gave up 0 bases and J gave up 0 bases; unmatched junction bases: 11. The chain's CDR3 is CSARDGDRAGPSYNEQFF. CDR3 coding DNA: TGCAGTGCTAGAGATGGAGATCGAGCGGGACCCTCCTACAATGAGCAGTTCTTC.

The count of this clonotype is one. CDR3 residues: CASSLFTGGHTDTQYF. The CDR3, as DNA: TGTGCCAGCAGCTTATTTACGGGAGGGCACACAGATACGCAGTATTTT. This chain joins TRBV7-9 and TRBJ2-3; 8 bases agree with TRBD2. The trim removed 2 bases at V and 2 bases at J, leaving 6 bases unmatched. Germline CDR1 reads SEHNR; CDR2 reads FQNEAQ (reference sequence). The CDR3 is 16 amino acids.

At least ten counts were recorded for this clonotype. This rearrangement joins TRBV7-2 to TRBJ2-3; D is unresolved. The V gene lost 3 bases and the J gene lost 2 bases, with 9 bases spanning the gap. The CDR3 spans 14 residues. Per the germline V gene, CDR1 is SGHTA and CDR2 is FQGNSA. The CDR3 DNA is TGTGCCAGCAGCTTGCGCGGCCCCACAGATACGCAGTATTTT. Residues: CASSLRGPTDTQYF.

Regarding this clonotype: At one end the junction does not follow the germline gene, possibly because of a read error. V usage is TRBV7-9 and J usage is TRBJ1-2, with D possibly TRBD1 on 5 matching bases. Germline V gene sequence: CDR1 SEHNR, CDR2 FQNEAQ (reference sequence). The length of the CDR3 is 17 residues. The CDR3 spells CASSLAPGSSPNFGYTF. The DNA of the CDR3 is TGTGCCAGCAGCTTGGCACCAGGGAGCTCTCCTAACTTTGGCTACACCTTC.

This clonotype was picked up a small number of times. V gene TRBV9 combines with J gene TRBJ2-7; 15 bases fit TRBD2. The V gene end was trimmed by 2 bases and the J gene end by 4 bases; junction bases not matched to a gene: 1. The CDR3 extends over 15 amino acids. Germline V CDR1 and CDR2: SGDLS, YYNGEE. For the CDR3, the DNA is TGTGCCAGCAGCGTCGGACTAGCGGGAGGGTACGAGCAGTACTTC. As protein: CASSVGLAGGYEQYF.

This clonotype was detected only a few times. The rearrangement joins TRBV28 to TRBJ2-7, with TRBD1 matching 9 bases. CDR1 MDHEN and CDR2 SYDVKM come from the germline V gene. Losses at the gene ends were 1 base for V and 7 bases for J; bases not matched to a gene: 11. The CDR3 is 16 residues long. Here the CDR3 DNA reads TGTGCCAGCAGTTTATCTCCGGGACAGGGAGAAGCGGAGCAGTACTTC. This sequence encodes CASSLSPGQGEAEQYF. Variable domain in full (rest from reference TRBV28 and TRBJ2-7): DVKVTQSSRYLVKRTGEKVFLECVQDMDHENMFWYRQDPGLGLRLIYFSYDVKMKEKGDIPEGYSVSREKKERFSLILESASTNQTSMYLCASSLSPGQGEAEQYFGPGTRLTVT.

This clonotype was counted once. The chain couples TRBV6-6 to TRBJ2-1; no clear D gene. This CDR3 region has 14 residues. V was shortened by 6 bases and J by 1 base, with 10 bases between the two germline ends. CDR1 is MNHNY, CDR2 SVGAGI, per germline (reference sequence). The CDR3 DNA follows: TGTGCCAGCAGGCCCCCCGGTTCCTACAATGAGCAGTTCTTC. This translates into CASRPPGSYNEQFF.

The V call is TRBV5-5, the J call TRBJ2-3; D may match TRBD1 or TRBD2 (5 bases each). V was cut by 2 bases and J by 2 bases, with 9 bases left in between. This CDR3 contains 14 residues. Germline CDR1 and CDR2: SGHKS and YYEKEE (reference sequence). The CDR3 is CASSFVGTTDTQYF. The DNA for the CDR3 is TGTGCCAGCAGCTTTGTAGGGACCACAGATACGCAGTATTTT.

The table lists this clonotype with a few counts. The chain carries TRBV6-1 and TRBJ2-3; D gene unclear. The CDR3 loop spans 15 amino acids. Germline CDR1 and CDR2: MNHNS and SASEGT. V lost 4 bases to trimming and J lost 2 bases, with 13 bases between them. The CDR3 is CASSAFKGTTDTQYF. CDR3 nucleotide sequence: TGTGCCAGCAGTGCCTTCAAGGGTACCACAGATACGCAGTATTTT.

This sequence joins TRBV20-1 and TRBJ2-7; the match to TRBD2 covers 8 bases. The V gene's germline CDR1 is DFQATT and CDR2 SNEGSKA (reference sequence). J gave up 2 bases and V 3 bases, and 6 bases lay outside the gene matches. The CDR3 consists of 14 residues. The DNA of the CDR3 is TGCAGTGCTAGGACACTAGCGGCCCCCTACGAGCAGTACTTC. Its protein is CSARTLAAPYEQYF.

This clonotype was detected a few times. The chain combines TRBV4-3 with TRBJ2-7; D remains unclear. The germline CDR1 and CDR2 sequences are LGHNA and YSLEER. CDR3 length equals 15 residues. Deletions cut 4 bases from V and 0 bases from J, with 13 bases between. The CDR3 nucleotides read TGCGCCAGCAGCCGTTGGACGGATGTCTCCTACGAGCAGTACTTC. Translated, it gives CASSRWTDVSYEQYF.

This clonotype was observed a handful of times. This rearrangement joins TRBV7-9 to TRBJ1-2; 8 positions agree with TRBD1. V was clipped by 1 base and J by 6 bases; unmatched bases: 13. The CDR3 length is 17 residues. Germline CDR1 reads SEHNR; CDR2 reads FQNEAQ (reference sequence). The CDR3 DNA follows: TGTGCCAGCAGCTTAGATATTCCAGGGGGCGGTATCCATGGCTACACCTTC. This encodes CASSLDIPGGGIHGYTF.

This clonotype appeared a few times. The chain's CDR3 is CASSSRLGSYEQYF. CDR3 bases: TGTGCCAGCAGTTCCCGCCTGGGGTCCTACGAGCAGTACTTC. The chain has TRBV28 and TRBJ2-7; D is ambiguous. Trimming left V 4 bases short and J 1 base short, with 11 bases between. Germline V gene data show CDR1 as MDHEN and CDR2 as SYDVKM. This CDR3 is 14 amino acids long. Supplemented by reference TRBV28 and TRBJ2-7, the full variable domain reads DVKVTQSSRYLVKRTGEKVFLECVQDMDHENMFWYRQDPGLGLRLIYFSYDVKMKEKGDIPEGYSVSREKKERFSLILESASTNQTSMYLCASSSRLGSYEQYFGPGTRLTVT.

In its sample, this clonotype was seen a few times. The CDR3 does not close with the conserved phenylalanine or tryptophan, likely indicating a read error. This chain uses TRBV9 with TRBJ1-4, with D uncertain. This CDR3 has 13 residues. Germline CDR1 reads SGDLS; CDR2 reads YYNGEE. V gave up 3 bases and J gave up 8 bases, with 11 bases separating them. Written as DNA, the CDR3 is TGTGCCAGCAGCGCCGGCGTGTTGGAAAAACTGTTTCTT. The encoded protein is CASSAGVLEKLFL.

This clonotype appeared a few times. The CDR3: CASRLDRAYQETQYF. CDR3 coding DNA: TGTGCCAGCAGATTGGACAGGGCATACCAAGAGACCCAGTACTTC. This chain joins TRBV2 and TRBJ2-5; 8 bases align to TRBD1. The CDR3 is 15 residues long. Germline V CDR1 and CDR2: SNHLY, FYNNEI. The ends lost 6 bases at V and 0 bases at J; junction bases unmatched: 6.

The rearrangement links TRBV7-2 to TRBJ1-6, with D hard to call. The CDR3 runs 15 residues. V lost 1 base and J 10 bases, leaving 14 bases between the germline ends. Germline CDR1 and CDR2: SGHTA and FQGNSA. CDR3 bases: TGTGCCAGCAGCTTAGGACCCCCTCAAGGCTCACCCCTCCACTTT. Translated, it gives CASSLGPPQGSPLHF. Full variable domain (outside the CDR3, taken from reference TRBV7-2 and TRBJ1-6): GAGVSQSPSNKVTEKGKDVELRCDPISGHTALYWYRQSLGQGLEFLIYFQGNSAPDKSGLPSDRFSAERTGGSVSTLTIQRTQQEDSAVYLCASSLGPPQGSPLHFGNGTRLTVT.

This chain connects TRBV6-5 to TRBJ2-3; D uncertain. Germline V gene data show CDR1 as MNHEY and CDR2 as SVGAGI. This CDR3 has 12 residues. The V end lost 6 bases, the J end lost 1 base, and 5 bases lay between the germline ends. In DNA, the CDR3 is TGTGCCAGCAGATTGGGCACAGATACGCAGTATTTT. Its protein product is CASRLGTDTQYF.

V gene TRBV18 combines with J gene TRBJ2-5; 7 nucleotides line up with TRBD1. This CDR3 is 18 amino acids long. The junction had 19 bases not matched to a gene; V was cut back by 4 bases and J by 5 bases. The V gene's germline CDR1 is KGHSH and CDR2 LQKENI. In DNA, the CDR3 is TGTGCCAGCTCACGGAGTGCTGACTCACAGGGGCGCCGGGAGACCCAGTACTTC. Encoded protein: CASSRSADSQGRRETQYF.

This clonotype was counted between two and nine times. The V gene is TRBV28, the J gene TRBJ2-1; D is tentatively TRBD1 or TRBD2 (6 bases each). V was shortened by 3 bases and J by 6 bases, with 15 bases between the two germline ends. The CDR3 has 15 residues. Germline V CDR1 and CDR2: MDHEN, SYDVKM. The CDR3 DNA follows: TGTGCCAGCAGTTTGTCCGGGGGCTCAGTCAATGAGCAGTTCTTC. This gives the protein CASSLSGGSVNEQFF.

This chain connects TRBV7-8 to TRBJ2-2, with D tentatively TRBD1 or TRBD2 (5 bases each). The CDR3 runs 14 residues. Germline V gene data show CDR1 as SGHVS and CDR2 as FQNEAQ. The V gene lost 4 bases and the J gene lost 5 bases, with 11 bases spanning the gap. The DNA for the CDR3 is TGTGCCAGCAGCTCCCTTTGGGGGACCGGGGAGCTGTTTTTT. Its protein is CASSSLWGTGELFF.

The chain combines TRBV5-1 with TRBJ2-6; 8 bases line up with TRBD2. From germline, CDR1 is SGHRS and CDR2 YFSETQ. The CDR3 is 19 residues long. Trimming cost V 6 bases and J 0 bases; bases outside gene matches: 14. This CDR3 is CASTPTQGSGISGANVLTF. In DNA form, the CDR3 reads TGCGCCAGCACTCCTACTCAGGGTAGCGGGATCTCTGGGGCCAACGTCCTGACTTTC.

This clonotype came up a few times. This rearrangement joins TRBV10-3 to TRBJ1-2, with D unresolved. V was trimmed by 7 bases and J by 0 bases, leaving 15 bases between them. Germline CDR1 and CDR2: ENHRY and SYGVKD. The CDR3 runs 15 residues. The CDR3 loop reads CAINRYRLSNYGYTF. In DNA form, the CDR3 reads TGTGCCATCAATCGTTACCGACTTTCTAACTATGGCTACACCTTC.

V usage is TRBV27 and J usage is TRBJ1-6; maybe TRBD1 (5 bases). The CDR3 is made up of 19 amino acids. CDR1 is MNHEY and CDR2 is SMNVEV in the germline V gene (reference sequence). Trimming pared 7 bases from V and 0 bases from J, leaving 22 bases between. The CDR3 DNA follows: TGTGCCAGCACCTTAGGGTGGGTGCCAGGGAGCTCCTATAATTCACCCCTCCACTTT. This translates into CASTLGWVPGSSYNSPLHF.

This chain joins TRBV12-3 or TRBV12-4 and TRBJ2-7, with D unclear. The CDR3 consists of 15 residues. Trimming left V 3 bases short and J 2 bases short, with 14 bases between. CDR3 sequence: CASSFGVGRTYEQYF. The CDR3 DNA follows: TGTGCCAGCAGTTTTGGAGTAGGCAGGACCTACGAGCAGTACTTC.

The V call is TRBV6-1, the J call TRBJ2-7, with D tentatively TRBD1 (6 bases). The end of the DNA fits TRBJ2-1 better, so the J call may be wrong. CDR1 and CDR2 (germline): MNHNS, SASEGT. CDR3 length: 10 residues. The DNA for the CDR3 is TGTGCCAGTAGGACAGTCGAGCAGTTCTTC. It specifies CASRTVEQFF.

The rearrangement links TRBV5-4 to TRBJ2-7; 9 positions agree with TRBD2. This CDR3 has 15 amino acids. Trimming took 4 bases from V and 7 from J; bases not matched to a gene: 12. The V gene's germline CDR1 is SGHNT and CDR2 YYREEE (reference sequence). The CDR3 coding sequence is TGTGCCAGCAGCGGGGCTAGCGGGACGGAATATGAGCAGTACTTC. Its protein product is CASSGASGTEYEQYF.

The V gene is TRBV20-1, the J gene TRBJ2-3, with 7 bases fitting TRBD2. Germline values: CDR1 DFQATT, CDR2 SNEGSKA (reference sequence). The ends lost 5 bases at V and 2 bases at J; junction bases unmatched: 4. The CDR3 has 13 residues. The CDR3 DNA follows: TGCAGTGCTCAACTAGCGAACACAGATACGCAGTATTTT. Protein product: CSAQLANTDTQYF.